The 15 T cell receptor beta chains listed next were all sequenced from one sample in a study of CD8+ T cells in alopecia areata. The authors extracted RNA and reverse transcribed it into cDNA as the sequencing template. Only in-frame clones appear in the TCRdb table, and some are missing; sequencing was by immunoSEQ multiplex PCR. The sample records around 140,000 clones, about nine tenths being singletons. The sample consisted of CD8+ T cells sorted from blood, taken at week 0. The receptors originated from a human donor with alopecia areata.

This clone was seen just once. The CDR3 loop reads CASSLAKTQGPEAFF. The DNA of the CDR3 is TGTGCCAGCAGCTTAGCGAAGACCCAGGGCCCTGAAGCTTTCTTT. This chain uses TRBV7-9 with TRBJ1-1; D might be TRBD1 (5 bases). The CDR3 spans 15 residues. The germline CDR1 and CDR2 sequences are SEHNR and FQNEAQ (reference sequence). V lost 0 bases to trimming and J lost 6 bases, with 14 bases between them.

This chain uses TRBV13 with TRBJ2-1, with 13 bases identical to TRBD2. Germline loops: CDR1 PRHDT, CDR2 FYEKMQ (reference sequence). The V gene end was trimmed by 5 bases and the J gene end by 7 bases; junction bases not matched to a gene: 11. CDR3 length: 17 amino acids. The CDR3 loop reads CASSTQGLAGVWNEQFF. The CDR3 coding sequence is TGTGCCAGCAGCACCCAAGGACTAGCGGGGGTCTGGAATGAGCAGTTCTTC.

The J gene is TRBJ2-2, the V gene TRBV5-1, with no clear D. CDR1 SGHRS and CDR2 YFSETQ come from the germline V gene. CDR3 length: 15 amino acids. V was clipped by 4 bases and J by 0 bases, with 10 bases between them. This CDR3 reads CASSPLQANTGELFF. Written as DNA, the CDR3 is TGCGCCAGCAGCCCCCTTCAGGCGAACACCGGGGAGCTGTTTTTT.

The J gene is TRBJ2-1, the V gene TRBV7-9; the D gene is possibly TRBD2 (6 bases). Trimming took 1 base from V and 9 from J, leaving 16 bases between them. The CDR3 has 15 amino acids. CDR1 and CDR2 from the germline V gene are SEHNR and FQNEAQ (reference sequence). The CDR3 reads CASSLVGGVIAEQFF. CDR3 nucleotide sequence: TGTGCCAGCAGCTTAGTGGGGGGAGTTATCGCTGAGCAGTTCTTC. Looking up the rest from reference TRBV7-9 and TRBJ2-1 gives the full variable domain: DTGVSQNPRHKITKRGQNVTFRCDPISEHNRLYWYRQTLGQGPEFLTYFQNEAQLEKSRLLSDRFSAERPKGSFSTLEIQRTEQGDSAMYLCASSLVGGVIAEQFFGPGTRLTVL.

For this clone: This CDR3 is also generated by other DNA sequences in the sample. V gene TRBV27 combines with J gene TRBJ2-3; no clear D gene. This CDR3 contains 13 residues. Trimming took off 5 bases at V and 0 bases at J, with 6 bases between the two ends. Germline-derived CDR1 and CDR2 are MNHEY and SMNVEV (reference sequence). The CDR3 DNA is TGTGCCAGCAGTCTACTAAGCACAGATACGCAGTATTTT. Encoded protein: CASSLLSTDTQYF.

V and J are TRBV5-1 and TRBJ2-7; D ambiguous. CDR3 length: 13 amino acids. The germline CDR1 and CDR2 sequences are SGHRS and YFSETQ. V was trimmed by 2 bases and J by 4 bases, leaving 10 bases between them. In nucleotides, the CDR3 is TGCGCCAGCAGCTTCGATCTCTCGTACGAGCAGTACTTC. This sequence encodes CASSFDLSYEQYF. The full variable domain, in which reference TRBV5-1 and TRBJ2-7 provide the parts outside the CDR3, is KAGVTQTPRYLIKTRGQQVTLSCSPISGHRSVSWYQQTPGQGLQFLFEYFSETQRNKGNFPGRFSGRQFSNSRSEMNVSTLELGDSALYLCASSFDLSYEQYFGPGTRLTVT.

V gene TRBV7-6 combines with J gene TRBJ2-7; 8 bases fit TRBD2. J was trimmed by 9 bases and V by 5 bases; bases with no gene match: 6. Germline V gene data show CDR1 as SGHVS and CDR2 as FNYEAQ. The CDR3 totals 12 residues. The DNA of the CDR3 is TGTGCCAGCAGCAAAGAGCGGGGGCCGCAGTACTTC. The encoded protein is CASSKERGPQYF.

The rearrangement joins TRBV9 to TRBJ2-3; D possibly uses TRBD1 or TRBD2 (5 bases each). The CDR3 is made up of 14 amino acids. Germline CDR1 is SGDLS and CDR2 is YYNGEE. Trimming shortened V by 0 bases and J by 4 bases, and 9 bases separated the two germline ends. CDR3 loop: CASSVAGSSDTQYF. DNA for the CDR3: TGTGCCAGCAGCGTAGCAGGGAGTTCAGATACGCAGTATTTT.

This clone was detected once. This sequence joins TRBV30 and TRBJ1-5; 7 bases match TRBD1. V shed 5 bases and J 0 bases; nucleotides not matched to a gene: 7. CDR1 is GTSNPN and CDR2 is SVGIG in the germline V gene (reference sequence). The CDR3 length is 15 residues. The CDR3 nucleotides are TGTGCCTGGGCCGACAGGGCACATAGCAATCAGCCCCAGCATTTT. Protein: CAWADRAHSNQPQHF.

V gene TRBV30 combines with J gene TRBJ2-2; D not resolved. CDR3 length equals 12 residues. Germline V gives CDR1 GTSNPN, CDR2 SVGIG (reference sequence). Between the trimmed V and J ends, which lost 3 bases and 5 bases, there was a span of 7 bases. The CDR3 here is CAWSAGTGELFF. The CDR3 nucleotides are TGTGCCTGGAGCGCAGGAACCGGGGAGCTGTTTTTT. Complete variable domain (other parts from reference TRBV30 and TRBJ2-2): SQTIHQWPATLVQPVGSPLSLECTVEGTSNPNLYWYRQAAGRGLQLLFYSVGIGQISSEVPQNLSASRPQDRQFILSSKKLLLSDSGFYLCAWSAGTGELFFGEGSRLTVL.

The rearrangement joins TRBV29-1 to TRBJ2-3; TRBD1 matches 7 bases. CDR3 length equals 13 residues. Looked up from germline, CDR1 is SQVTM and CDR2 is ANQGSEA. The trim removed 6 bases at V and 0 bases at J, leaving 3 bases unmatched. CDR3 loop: CSVPGQSTDTQYF. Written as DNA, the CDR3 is TGCAGCGTACCGGGACAGAGCACAGATACGCAGTATTTT.

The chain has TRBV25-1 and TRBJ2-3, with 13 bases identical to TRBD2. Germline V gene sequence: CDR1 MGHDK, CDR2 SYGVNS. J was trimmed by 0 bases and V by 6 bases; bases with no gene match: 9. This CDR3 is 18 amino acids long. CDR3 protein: CASRTGLAGISSTDTQYF. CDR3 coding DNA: TGTGCCAGCAGGACGGGACTAGCGGGGATTTCTAGCACAGATACGCAGTATTTT.

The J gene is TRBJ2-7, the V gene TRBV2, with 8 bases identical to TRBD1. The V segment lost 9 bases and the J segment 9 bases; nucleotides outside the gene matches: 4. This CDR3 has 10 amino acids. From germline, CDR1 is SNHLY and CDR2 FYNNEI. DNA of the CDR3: TGTGCCAGTTCGGACAGGGCGCAGTACTTC. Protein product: CASSDRAQYF.

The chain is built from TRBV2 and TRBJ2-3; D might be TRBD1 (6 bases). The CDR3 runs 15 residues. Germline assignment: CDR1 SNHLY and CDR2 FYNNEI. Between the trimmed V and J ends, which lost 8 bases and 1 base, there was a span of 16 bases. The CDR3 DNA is TGTGCCAGCCACCTTGAGGGGGTAGGCACAGATACGCAGTATTTT. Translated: CASHLEGVGTDTQYF.

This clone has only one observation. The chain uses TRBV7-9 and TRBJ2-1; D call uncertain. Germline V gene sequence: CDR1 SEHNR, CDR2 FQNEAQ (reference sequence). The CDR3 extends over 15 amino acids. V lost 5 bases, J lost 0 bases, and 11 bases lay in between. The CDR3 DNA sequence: TGTGCCAGCAGCCAAGAACAGAGCTCCTACAATGAGCAGTTCTTC. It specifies CASSQEQSSYNEQFF.